A single sample gave rise to the 20 T cell receptor beta chains below, sequenced in a study of T-cell reconstitution after alpha-beta-depleted transplantation in children. During its preparation, the TCRbeta library received unique molecular identifiers. TCRdb recomputed calls from the PCR reads with MiXCR, one row per CDR3 protein. Of 300,000 or so distinct CDR3 sequences listed, approximately 23% are singletons. The sequenced sample was PBMCs, mostly from graft donor cells, obtained 180 days after TCRalphabeta/CD19-depleted stem cell transplant. These receptors were taken from a male patient under 18 who had a stem cell transplant for acute lymphoblastic leukemia, so the T cells may come from the graft donor.

The V call is TRBV5-6, the J call TRBJ1-2; D gene uncertain. Trimming took 1 base from V and 3 from J, leaving 10 bases between them. The CDR3 runs 14 residues. CDR1 is SGHDT, CDR2 YYEEEE, per germline. CDR3 in amino acids: CASSLLRSDYGYTF. The CDR3 bases are TGTGCCAGCAGCTTGCTCCGGAGCGACTATGGCTACACCTTC.

V and J are TRBV12-3 or TRBV12-4 and TRBJ2-3; 9 bases fit TRBD2. The CDR3 extends over 15 amino acids. V was pared by 7 bases and J by 4 bases, with 9 bases of the junction left unmatched. CDR3 residues: CASIDGTSLADTQYF. In nucleotides, the CDR3 is TGTGCCAGCATCGATGGGACTAGCCTCGCAGATACGCAGTATTTT.

The chain links TRBV10-2 to TRBJ2-7, with a tentative D call TRBD2 (6 bases). There are 15 residues in the CDR3. CDR1 and CDR2 (germline): WSHSY, SAAADI. V dropped 2 bases and J dropped 6 bases, with 17 bases sitting between them. In nucleotides, the CDR3 is TGCGCCAGCAGTGAGAGGGAGGCCCCATCCCCCGAGCAGTACTTC. Its translation: CASSEREAPSPEQYF.

The chain links TRBV18 to TRBJ2-1, with TRBD2 matching 8 bases. This CDR3 has 18 amino acids. Germline CDR1 KGHSH, CDR2 LQKENI. The junction had 11 bases not matched to a gene; V was cut back by 0 bases and J by 4 bases. This chain's CDR3 is CASSPPNYGREVYNEQFF. As DNA, the CDR3 is TGTGCCAGCTCACCACCCAACTATGGGCGGGAGGTTTACAATGAGCAGTTCTTC.

This chain connects TRBV28 to TRBJ2-3; 7 nucleotides agree with TRBD1. The CDR3 covers 16 residues. Germline CDR1 reads MDHEN; CDR2 reads SYDVKM. The V segment lost 1 base and the J segment 4 bases; nucleotides outside the gene matches: 8. In nucleotides, the CDR3 is TGTGCCAGCAGTTTATTTTCGACAGGGAAGGCAGATACGCAGTATTTT. It encodes CASSLFSTGKADTQYF.

This chain uses TRBV18 with TRBJ2-1; TRBD1 matches 9 bases. CDR1 KGHSH and CDR2 LQKENI come from the germline V gene. The V and J ends lost 2 bases and 2 bases, in that order; junction bases with no gene match: 10. The CDR3 length is 18 residues. CDR3 nucleotide sequence: TGTGCCAGCTCACCAAGGTCAGTCCGACAGGGGGCCTACAATGAGCAGTTCTTC. Its translation: CASSPRSVRQGAYNEQFF.

The gene calls are TRBV5-1 and TRBJ2-2; D unresolved. V lost 2 bases and J lost 3, with 8 bases in between. This CDR3 is 14 amino acids long. Per germline, CDR1 SGHRS and CDR2 YFSETQ. CDR3 loop: CASSLKVDTGELFF. DNA for the CDR3: TGCGCCAGCAGCTTAAAGGTTGACACCGGGGAGCTGTTTTTT.

This clonotype was observed a few times. In DNA, the CDR3 is TGCGCCAGCAGCTTGCCCGCTAGAGAGGATTATGAGCAGTTCTTC. Translation gives CASSLPAREDYEQFF. The chain recombines TRBV5-1 with TRBJ2-1; D call uncertain. The V end lost 1 base, the J end lost 8 bases, and 16 bases lay between the germline ends. The CDR3 spans 15 residues. Germline CDR1 SGHRS, CDR2 YFSETQ.

This clonotype was seen only a few times. The rearrangement uses TRBV28 and TRBJ1-2; possible D gene TRBD1, 5 bases. Trimming removed 0 bases from V and 4 bases from J, with 15 bases in between. The germline V gene encodes CDR1 MDHEN and CDR2 SYDVKM. The CDR3 has 16 amino acids. The chain's CDR3 is CASSLWGEGKVYGYTF. CDR3 bases: TGTGCCAGCAGTTTATGGGGCGAGGGGAAGGTCTATGGCTACACCTTC.

CDR3: CASSSKSRGETQYF. CDR3 nucleotides: TGTGCCAGCAGCTCTAAATCTAGGGGGGAGACCCAGTACTTC. This chain connects TRBV11-2 to TRBJ2-5, with D possibly being TRBD1 (6 bases). The CDR3 length is 14 residues. Germline values: CDR1 SGHAT, CDR2 FQNNGV. Trimming pared 4 bases from V and 5 bases from J, leaving 14 bases between.

This clonotype was counted a few times. The J gene is TRBJ1-6, the V gene TRBV6-5; D not certain. The CDR3 is 14 amino acids. The germline V and J ends were trimmed by 2 bases and 7 bases, with 9 bases remaining between them. CDR1 and CDR2 from the germline V gene are MNHEY and SVGAGI. CDR3 coding DNA: TGTGCCAGCAGTTACAGGGAGAGGAATTCACCCCTCCACTTT. Protein product: CASSYRERNSPLHF.

The chain employs TRBV5-6 and TRBJ1-5; D ambiguous. Germline lookup yields CDR1 SGHDT and CDR2 YYEEEE. V was pared by 4 bases and J by 6 bases, with 11 bases between. The CDR3 sequence is 13 residues long. Here the CDR3 reads CASSLNPGQPQHF. The CDR3 DNA follows: TGTGCCAGCAGCCTAAACCCGGGTCAGCCCCAGCATTTT.

The chain has TRBV20-1 and TRBJ1-1; D remains unclear. The V gene's germline CDR1 is DFQATT and CDR2 SNEGSKA (reference sequence). Between the trimmed V and J ends, which lost 5 bases and 0 bases, there was a span of 10 bases. The CDR3 has 13 amino acids. The CDR3 spells CSALPWMNTEAFF. As DNA, the CDR3 is TGCAGTGCTCTTCCCTGGATGAACACTGAAGCTTTCTTT.

This clonotype was seen at least ten times. J is TRBJ1-5 and V is TRBV7-2; D gene unclear. Germline V lookup: CDR1 SGHTA, CDR2 FQGNSA. V was pared by 1 base and J by 0 bases, with 7 bases between. The CDR3 loop spans 15 amino acids. CDR3 amino acids: CASSLEEYSNQPQHF. In DNA, the CDR3 is TGTGCCAGCAGCTTAGAGGAGTATAGCAATCAGCCCCAGCATTTT.

This clonotype was picked up a small number of times. V and J are TRBV12-3 or TRBV12-4 and TRBJ2-7, with 8 bases matching TRBD2. V was clipped by 6 bases and J by 4 bases; unmatched bases: 8. This CDR3 region has 14 residues. The CDR3 DNA follows: TGTGCCAGCAGGACCAGCGGGAGAGGGTACGAGCAGTACTTC. It codes for CASRTSGRGYEQYF.

Details on this clonotype: The junction differs from germline at one of its ends, possibly a read error. This rearrangement joins TRBV6-5 to TRBJ1-1; TRBD1 might be the D (5 bases). Germline loops: CDR1 MNHEY, CDR2 SVGAGI. The CDR3 loop spans 15 amino acids. CDR3 DNA sequence: TGTGCCAGCAGTTACTCGATAGGGGAGGGAGCTGAAGCTCTCTTT. Protein product: CASSYSIGEGAEALF.

V gene TRBV20-1 combines with J gene TRBJ2-7; 10 bases line up with TRBD2. The CDR3 consists of 16 residues. The V gene end was trimmed by 0 bases and the J gene end by 0 bases; junction bases not matched to a gene: 5. The germline gives CDR1 DFQATT, CDR2 SNEGSKA (reference sequence). The CDR3 DNA reads as TGCAGTGCTAGAGAAACAGCGGGAGGGGGCTCCTACGAGCAGTACTTC. Protein product: CSARETAGGGSYEQYF.

This clonotype was seen only a few times. This chain uses TRBV28 with TRBJ2-7, with a weak D call TRBD2 (6 bases). Trimming cost V 6 bases and J 4 bases, with 19 bases left between them. The germline gives CDR1 MDHEN, CDR2 SYDVKM. The CDR3 runs to 15 residues. The CDR3 here is CASRAGPVPTYEQYF. The CDR3, as DNA: TGTGCCAGCAGAGCGGGCCCGGTCCCCACTTACGAGCAGTACTTC.

This chain connects TRBV18 to TRBJ2-2; D gene ambiguous. V dropped 6 bases and J dropped 0 bases, with 11 bases sitting between them. CDR1 KGHSH and CDR2 LQKENI come from the germline V gene. The CDR3 consists of 15 residues. CDR3 residues: CASSPRGPNTGELFF. The CDR3 region has the DNA TGTGCCAGCTCCCCCCGAGGCCCGAACACCGGGGAGCTGTTTTTT.

Details on this clonotype: A much larger clone differs from this one at a single base, so this may be a read error. The rearrangement links TRBV12-3 or TRBV12-4 to TRBJ2-7; D ambiguous. The length of the CDR3 is 11 residues. This chain's CDR3 is CASSLMAEQSF. The CDR3 nucleotides read TGTGCCAGCAGTTTAATGGCCGAGCAGTCCTTC.